This TCR beta chain stems from a study of regulatory T cells in long-lasting Graves disease. CDR1 is LGHDT and CDR2 is YNNKEL in the germline V gene (reference sequence). Trimming took 1 base from V and 2 from J, leaving 6 bases between them. The CDR3 totals 14 residues. According to the study, TCR beta libraries were built with iRepertoire HTBI primers and CDR3-region Arm-PCR. TCRdb redid the calling of the multiplex PCR reads with MiXCR, one entry per CDR3 protein. There are 450,000 to 700,000 distinct CDR3 sequences in the sample; approximately 13% occur only once, and roughly a tenth lies in the top ten. Findings and caveats of the study: Investigators studied peripheral blood only, not thyroid tissue. It was in persistent disease that TRBV28, TRBJ1-2 and TRBJ2-5 were favored.

Stated time point: newly diagnosed GD, antithyroid drugs for less than 3 months. PBMCs provided the RNA from which the TCR library was made. In its sample, this clonotype was seen a few times. Antigen unknown. These same data were also listed under a study on T cells in Graves' hyperthyroidism and ophthalmopathy. That work contributes: Exclusion followed for patients with uncontrolled infection, other autoimmune disease, pregnancy or lactation.

The sequenced sample was peripheral blood mononuclear cells (PBMCs), obtained at new diagnosis, from a patient treated with antithyroid drugs. The origin of this receptor is a man between 25 and 39 years old with Graves disease. The V gene is TRBV3-1, the J gene TRBJ1-3; D unclear. Here the CDR3 reads CASSQVSTGNTIYF. In DNA form, the CDR3 reads TGTGCCAGCAGCCAAGTTTCAACTGGAAACACCATATATTTT.